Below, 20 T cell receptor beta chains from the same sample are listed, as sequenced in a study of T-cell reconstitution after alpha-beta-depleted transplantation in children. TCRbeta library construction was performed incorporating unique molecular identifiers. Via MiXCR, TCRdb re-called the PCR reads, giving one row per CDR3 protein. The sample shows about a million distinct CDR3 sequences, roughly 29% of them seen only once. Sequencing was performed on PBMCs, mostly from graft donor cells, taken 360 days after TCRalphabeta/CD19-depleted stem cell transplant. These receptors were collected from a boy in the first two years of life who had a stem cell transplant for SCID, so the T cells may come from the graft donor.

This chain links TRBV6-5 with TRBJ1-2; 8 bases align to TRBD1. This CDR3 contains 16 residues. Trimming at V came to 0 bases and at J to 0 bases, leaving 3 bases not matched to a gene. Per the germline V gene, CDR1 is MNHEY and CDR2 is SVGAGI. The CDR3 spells CASSYSDRASNYGYTF. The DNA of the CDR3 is TGTGCCAGCAGTTACTCGGACAGGGCATCTAACTATGGCTACACCTTC.

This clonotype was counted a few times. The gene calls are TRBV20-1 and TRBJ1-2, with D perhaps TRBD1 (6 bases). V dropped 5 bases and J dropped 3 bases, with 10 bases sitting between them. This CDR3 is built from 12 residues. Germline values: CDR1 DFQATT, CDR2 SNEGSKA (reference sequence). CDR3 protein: CSALDRHYGYTF. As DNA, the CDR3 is TGCAGTGCTCTCGACAGGCACTATGGCTACACCTTC.

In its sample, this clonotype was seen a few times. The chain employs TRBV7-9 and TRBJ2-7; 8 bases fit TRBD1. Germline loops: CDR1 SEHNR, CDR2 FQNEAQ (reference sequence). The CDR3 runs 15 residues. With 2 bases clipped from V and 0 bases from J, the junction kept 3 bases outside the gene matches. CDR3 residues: CASSLMGQVSYEQYF. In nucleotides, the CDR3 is TGTGCCAGCAGCTTAATGGGACAGGTCTCCTACGAGCAGTACTTC. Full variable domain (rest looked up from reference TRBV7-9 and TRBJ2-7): DTGVSQNPRHKITKRGQNVTFRCDPISEHNRLYWYRQTLGQGPEFLTYFQNEAQLEKSRLLSDRFSAERPKGSFSTLEIQRTEQGDSAMYLCASSLMGQVSYEQYFGPGTRLTVT.

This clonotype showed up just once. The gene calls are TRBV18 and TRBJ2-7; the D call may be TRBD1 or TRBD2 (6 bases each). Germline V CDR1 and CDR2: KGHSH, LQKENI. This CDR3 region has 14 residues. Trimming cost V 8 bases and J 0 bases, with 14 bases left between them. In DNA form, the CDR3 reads TGTGCCAGCGGGGGGACAAGCACCTCCTACGAGCAGTACTTC. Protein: CASGGTSTSYEQYF.

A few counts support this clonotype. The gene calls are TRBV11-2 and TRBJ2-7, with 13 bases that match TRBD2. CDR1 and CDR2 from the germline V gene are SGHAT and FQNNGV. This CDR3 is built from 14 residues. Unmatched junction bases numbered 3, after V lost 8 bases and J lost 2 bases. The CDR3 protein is CASEGLAGTYEQYF. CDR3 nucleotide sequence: TGTGCCAGCGAGGGACTAGCGGGAACCTACGAGCAGTACTTC.

CDR3 bases: TGCAGTGCTAGGGGGGATCTAACGTATTATGAGCAGTTCTTC. It specifies CSARGDLTYYEQFF. The gene calls are TRBV20-1 and TRBJ2-1; D is possibly TRBD1 or TRBD2 (5 bases each). Per the germline V gene, CDR1 is DFQATT and CDR2 is SNEGSKA (reference sequence). This CDR3 has 14 residues. Trimming removed 3 bases from V and 8 bases from J, with 17 bases in between.

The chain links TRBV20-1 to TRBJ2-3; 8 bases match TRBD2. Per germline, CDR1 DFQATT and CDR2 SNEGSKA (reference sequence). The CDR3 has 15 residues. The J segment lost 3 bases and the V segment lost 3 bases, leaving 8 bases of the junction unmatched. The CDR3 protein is CSASSRGGITDTQYF. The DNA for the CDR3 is TGCAGTGCTAGTAGCCGGGGGGGTATTACAGATACGCAGTATTTT.

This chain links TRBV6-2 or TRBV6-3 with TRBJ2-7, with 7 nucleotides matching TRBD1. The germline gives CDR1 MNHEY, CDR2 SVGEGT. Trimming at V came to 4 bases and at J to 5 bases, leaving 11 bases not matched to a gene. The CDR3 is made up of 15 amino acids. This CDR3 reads CASSFMTGKTHEQYF. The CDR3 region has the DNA TGTGCCAGCAGTTTCATGACAGGGAAGACCCACGAGCAGTACTTC.

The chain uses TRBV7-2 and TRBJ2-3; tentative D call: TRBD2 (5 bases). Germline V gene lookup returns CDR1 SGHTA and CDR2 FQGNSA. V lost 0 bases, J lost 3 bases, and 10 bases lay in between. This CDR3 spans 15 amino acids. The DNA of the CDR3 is TGTGCCAGCAGCTTAGCGCTCTCGGGGACAGATACGCAGTATTTT. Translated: CASSLALSGTDTQYF. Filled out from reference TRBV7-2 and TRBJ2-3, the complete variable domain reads GAGVSQSPSNKVTEKGKDVELRCDPISGHTALYWYRQSLGQGLEFLIYFQGNSAPDKSGLPSDRFSAERTGGSVSTLTIQRTQQEDSAVYLCASSLALSGTDTQYFGPGTRLTVL.

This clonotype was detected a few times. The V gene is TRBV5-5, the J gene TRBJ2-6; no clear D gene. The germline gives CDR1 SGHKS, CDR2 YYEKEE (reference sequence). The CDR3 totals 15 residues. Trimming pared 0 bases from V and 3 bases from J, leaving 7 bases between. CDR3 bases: TGTGCCAGCAGCTTGGTAGGGCTTGGGGCCAACGTCCTGACTTTC. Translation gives CASSLVGLGANVLTF.

The CDR3: CASSLYQRNTEAFF. CDR3 DNA: TGTGCCAGCAGTTTGTATCAGAGAAACACTGAAGCTTTCTTT. The chain carries TRBV12-3 or TRBV12-4 and TRBJ1-1; no clear D. The CDR3 spans 14 residues. V lost 3 bases to trimming and J lost 2 bases, with 10 bases between them.

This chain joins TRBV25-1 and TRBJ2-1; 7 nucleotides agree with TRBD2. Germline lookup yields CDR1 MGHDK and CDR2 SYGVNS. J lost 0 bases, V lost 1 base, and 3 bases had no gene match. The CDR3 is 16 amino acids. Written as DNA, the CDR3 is TGTGCCAGCAGTGAATTGGGCGGGAGCTCCTACAATGAGCAGTTCTTC. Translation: CASSELGGSSYNEQFF.

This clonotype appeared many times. CDR3 residues: CASSFPFSGEGETQYF. The CDR3 coding sequence is TGCGCCAGCAGCTTCCCTTTCTCAGGGGAAGGAGAGACCCAGTACTTC. The chain carries TRBV5-1 and TRBJ2-5, with D tentatively TRBD1 (6 bases). Trimming removed 2 bases from V and 4 bases from J, with 18 bases in between. Germline lookup yields CDR1 SGHRS and CDR2 YFSETQ. The CDR3 has 16 residues.

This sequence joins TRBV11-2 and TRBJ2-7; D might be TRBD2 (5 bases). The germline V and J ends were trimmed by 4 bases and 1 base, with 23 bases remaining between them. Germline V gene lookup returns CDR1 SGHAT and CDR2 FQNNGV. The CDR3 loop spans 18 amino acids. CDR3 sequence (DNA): TGTGCCAGCAGCTCTCTGGCCCTCGGGGTCCAAAGGTCCTACGAGCAGTACTTC. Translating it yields CASSSLALGVQRSYEQYF.

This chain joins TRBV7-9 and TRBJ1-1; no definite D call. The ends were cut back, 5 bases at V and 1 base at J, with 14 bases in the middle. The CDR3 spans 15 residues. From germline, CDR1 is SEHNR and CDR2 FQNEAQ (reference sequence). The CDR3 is CASSPDRTGNTEAFF. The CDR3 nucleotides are TGTGCCAGCAGCCCTGACCGGACGGGGAACACTGAAGCTTTCTTT.

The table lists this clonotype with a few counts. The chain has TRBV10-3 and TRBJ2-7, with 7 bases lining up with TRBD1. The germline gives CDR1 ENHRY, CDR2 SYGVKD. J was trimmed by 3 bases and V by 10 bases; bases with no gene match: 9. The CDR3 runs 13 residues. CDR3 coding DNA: TGTGCCACCTCCGGGACAGCCTTCTACGAGCAGTACTTC. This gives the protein CATSGTAFYEQYF.

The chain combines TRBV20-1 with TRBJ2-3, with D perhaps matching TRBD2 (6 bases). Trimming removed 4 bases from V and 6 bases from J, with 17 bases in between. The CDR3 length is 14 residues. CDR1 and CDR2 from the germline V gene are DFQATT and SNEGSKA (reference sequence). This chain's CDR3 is CSANWATSTDTQYF. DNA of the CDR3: TGCAGTGCTAATTGGGCGACTAGTACTGATACGCAGTATTTT.

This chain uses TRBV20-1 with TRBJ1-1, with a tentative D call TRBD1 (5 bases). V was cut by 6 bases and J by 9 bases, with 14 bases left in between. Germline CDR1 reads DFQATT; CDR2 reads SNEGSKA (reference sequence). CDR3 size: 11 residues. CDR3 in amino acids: CSAPEEGKAFF. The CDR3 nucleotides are TGCAGTGCGCCGGAGGAGGGGAAAGCTTTCTTT.

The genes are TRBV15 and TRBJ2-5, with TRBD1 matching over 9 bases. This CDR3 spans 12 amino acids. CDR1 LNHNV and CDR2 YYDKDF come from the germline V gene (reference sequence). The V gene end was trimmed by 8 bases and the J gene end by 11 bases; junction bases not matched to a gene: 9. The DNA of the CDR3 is TGTGCCACCGGGGACAGGGCCTCATTTCAGTACTTC. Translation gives CATGDRASFQYF.

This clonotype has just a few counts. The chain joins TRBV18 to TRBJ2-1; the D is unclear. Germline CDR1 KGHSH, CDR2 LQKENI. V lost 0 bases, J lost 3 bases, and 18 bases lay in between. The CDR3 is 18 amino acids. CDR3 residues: CASSPPRNSDLLYNEQFF. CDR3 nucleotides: TGTGCCAGCTCACCACCGAGAAACAGTGATCTACTCTACAATGAGCAGTTCTTC.